The rows below give T cell receptor beta chains drawn from one sample of a study of T-cell reconstitution after alpha-beta-depleted transplantation in children. TCRdb called the PCR reads again in MiXCR, with one record for every CDR3 protein. The table shows some 490,000 distinct CDR3 sequences, with roughly an eighth occurring only once. Here the sequenced sample was PBMCs from the stem cell graft donor, taken from the stem cell graft. The receptors come from a human donor who donated a stem cell graft to a child with combined immunodeficiency. The CDR3 runs from the conserved cysteine through the conserved F or W. The D gene is left open where the match is weak. Only some rows state a clone size, as once, few, many or a class for expanded clones.

size: few
D: TRBD2
J: TRBJ2-2
V: TRBV7-9
DNA: TGTGCCAGCAGGCCGACTAGCGGATCGAACACCGGGGAGCTGTTTTTT
CDR3: CASRPTSGSNTGELFF

size: many
D: NA
J: TRBJ2-3
V: TRBV12-3/TRBV12-4
DNA: TGTGCCAGCAGGGAAACCGGGACTTCGGGCACAGATACGCAGTATTTT
CDR3: CASRETGTSGTDTQYF

size: NA
D: NA
J: TRBJ1-3
V: TRBV6-5
DNA: TGTGCCAGCAGTTACGTTCAGGAGATTGATGGTCGGAACACCATATATTTT
CDR3: CASSYVQEIDGRNTIYF

size: few
D: TRBD2
J: TRBJ2-7
V: TRBV7-8
DNA: TGTGCCAGCAGCTTCGCACGGACTAGCGTTTTAGAGCAGTACTTC
CDR3: CASSFARTSVLEQYF

size: NA
D: TRBD2
J: TRBJ2-1
V: TRBV7-6
DNA: TGTGCCAGCAGCATTAGCGGGGTCGAATACAATGAGCAGTTCTTC
CDR3: CASSISGVEYNEQFF

size: NA
D: NA
J: TRBJ2-4
V: TRBV20-1
DNA: TGCAGTGCTAGAAGTGGGGCGCGAAAAAACATTCAGTACTTC
CDR3: CSARSGARKNIQYF

size: NA
D: TRBD2
J: TRBJ2-2
V: TRBV11-1
DNA: TGTGCCAGCAGCCGAGGGACTAGCGGGAAGGCGGAGACCGGGGAGCTGTTTTTT
CDR3: CASSRGTSGKAETGELFF

size: few
D: TRBD2
J: TRBJ2-3
V: TRBV7-2
DNA: TGTGCCAGCAGCTCCAGACTAGCGGGACCAGATACGCAGTATTTT
CDR3: CASSSRLAGPDTQYF

size: many
D: NA
J: TRBJ2-2
V: TRBV12-3/TRBV12-4
DNA: TGTGCCAGCAGCCTGGGACTCGCGAACACCGGGGAGCTGTTTTTT
CDR3: CASSLGLANTGELFF

size: few
D: NA
J: TRBJ2-7
V: TRBV28
DNA: TGTGCCAGCAGTTTGTCAGACAGGGAGGCTGGCTACGAGCAGTACTTC
CDR3: CASSLSDREAGYEQYF

size: many
D: NA
J: TRBJ2-2
V: TRBV27
DNA: TGTGCCAGCAGTGCCAGCGGAGCCGCGAACACCGGGGAGCTGTTTTTT
CDR3: CASSASGAANTGELFF

size: NA
D: NA
J: TRBJ2-5
V: TRBV5-1
DNA: TGTGCCAGCAGCTTAGGGGGAGGGACTCAAGAGACCCAGTACTTC
CDR3: CASSLGGGTQETQYF

size: few
D: NA
J: TRBJ2-7
V: TRBV12-3/TRBV12-4
DNA: TGTGCCAGCAGTTTCTCCCCGGGACGACCCTACGAGCAGTACTTC
CDR3: CASSFSPGRPYEQYF

size: NA
D: NA
J: TRBJ1-5
V: TRBV3-1
DNA: TGTGCCAGCAGCCTCGGGCGGACCCAGCCCCAGCATTTT
CDR3: CASSLGRTQPQHF

size: many
D: NA
J: TRBJ2-1
V: TRBV12-3/TRBV12-4
DNA: TGTGCCAGCAGTAGACAGGACTATTACAATGAGCAGTTCTTC
CDR3: CASSRQDYYNEQFF

size: few
D: NA
J: TRBJ2-5
V: TRBV15
DNA: TGTGCCACCAGCAGAGAGCCGGGGTTGTTGGAGACCCAGTACTTC
CDR3: CATSREPGLLETQYF

size: NA
D: TRBD2
J: TRBJ2-1
V: TRBV19
DNA: TGTGCCAGTAGCCCAACCGGGACTAGCGGGGGGCGTAATGAGCAGTTCTTC
CDR3: CASSPTGTSGGRNEQFF

size: NA
D: NA
J: TRBJ2-7
V: TRBV5-5
DNA: TGTGCCAGCAGCTTGGGGGGACGACGGGCCTACGAGCAGTACTTC
CDR3: CASSLGGRRAYEQYF

size: few
D: NA
J: TRBJ2-1
V: TRBV2
DNA: TGTGCCAGCAGCCTCCTAGACTATGAGCAGTTCTTC
CDR3: CASSLLDYEQFF

size: few
D: NA
J: TRBJ1-2
V: TRBV25-1
DNA: TGTGCCAGCAGAGGGAGATCCTATGGCTACACCTTC
CDR3: CASRGRSYGYTF

size: many
D: TRBD2
J: TRBJ2-1
V: TRBV29-1
DNA: TGCAGCGTCTTACCCCGGGAGGTAACCTACAATGAGCAGTTCTTC
CDR3: CSVLPREVTYNEQFF

size: few
D: NA
J: TRBJ1-1
V: TRBV20-1
DNA: TGCAGTGCTAGTCACAGGATCGTATTCACTGAAGCTTTCTTT
CDR3: CSASHRIVFTEAFF

size: many
D: NA
J: TRBJ2-1
V: TRBV24-1
DNA: TGTGCCACCAGTGCCGTCCTTGGCAATGAGCAGTTCTTC
CDR3: CATSAVLGNEQFF

size: many
D: NA
J: TRBJ2-1
V: TRBV15
DNA: TGTGCCACCAGCAGAGATCTGTCGTCCTCCTACAATGAGCAGTTCTTC
CDR3: CATSRDLSSSYNEQFF

size: few
D: TRBD1
J: TRBJ2-2
V: TRBV12-5
DNA: TGTGCTAGTGGTCTCGACAGGGGGCTGGACGGGGAGCTGTTTTTT
CDR3: CASGLDRGLDGELFF

size: few
D: NA
J: TRBJ1-2
V: TRBV7-9
DNA: TGTGCCAGCAGCCCAAACAGGAATGGCTACACCTTC
CDR3: CASSPNRNGYTF

size: few
D: NA
J: TRBJ2-4
V: TRBV5-1
DNA: TGCGCCAGCAGCTTGGTGGACCCAACCGACATTCAGTACTTC
CDR3: CASSLVDPTDIQYF

size: many
D: NA
J: TRBJ2-1
V: TRBV4-1
DNA: TGCGCCAGCAGCCGAAAAACGAGTCAGGCCAGCTCCTACAATGAGCAGTTCTTC
CDR3: CASSRKTSQASSYNEQFF

size: many
D: TRBD2
J: TRBJ2-1
V: TRBV24-1
DNA: TGTGCCACCAGCCCTGAAGGAGCGGGAAGCCATGAGCAGTTCTTC
CDR3: CATSPEGAGSHEQFF

size: NA
D: NA
J: TRBJ1-1
V: TRBV18
DNA: TGTGCCAGCTCACCTCGACCAGAAAACACTGAAGCTTTCTTT
CDR3: CASSPRPENTEAFF

size: NA
D: NA
J: TRBJ2-1
V: TRBV6-2/TRBV6-3
DNA: TGTGCCAGCAGTTACTCGCTCGGGGACTCCTACAATGAGCAGTTCTTC
CDR3: CASSYSLGDSYNEQFF

size: few
D: NA
J: TRBJ1-1
V: TRBV3-1
DNA: TGTGCCAGCAGCCTAAACTACAGGGAATGGGTTGAAGCTTTCTTT
CDR3: CASSLNYREWVEAFF

size: few
D: NA
J: TRBJ1-2
V: TRBV28
DNA: TGTGCCAGCATTGGCACCCTCTATGGCTACACCTTC
CDR3: CASIGTLYGYTF

size: few
D: TRBD2
J: TRBJ2-5
V: TRBV4-3
DNA: TGCGCCAGCAGCCAAGATCTGGCGGGAGTGGGGACCCAGTACTTC
CDR3: CASSQDLAGVGTQYF

size: few
D: NA
J: TRBJ2-1
V: TRBV5-1
DNA: TGCGCCAGCAGCATAGACCCGAGGGGGGACATTTCTCGGGAGCAGTTCTTC
CDR3: CASSIDPRGDISREQFF

size: NA
D: TRBD1
J: TRBJ1-2
V: TRBV5-1
DNA: TGCGCCAGCAGCTTCCGGGACAGCTATGGCTACACCTTC
CDR3: CASSFRDSYGYTF

size: few
D: NA
J: TRBJ1-1
V: TRBV20-1
DNA: TGCAGTGCTAGAGAGGGGACACCGAACACTGAAGCTTTCTTT
CDR3: CSAREGTPNTEAFF

size: many
D: NA
J: TRBJ2-7
V: TRBV21-1
DNA: TGTGCCAGCAGCAAAGGGGGCCAGTCGAGGACCTACGAGCAGTACTTC
CDR3: CASSKGGQSRTYEQYF

size: NA
D: TRBD2
J: TRBJ2-1
V: TRBV5-1
DNA: TGCGCCAGCAGCTCCGACTGGGGGGGTTACAATGAGCAGTTCTTC
CDR3: CASSSDWGGYNEQFF

size: few
D: NA
J: TRBJ2-1
V: TRBV12-3/TRBV12-4
DNA: TGTGCCAGCAGTCCCCAGGACCCACGGGCCGATGAGCAGTTCTTC
CDR3: CASSPQDPRADEQFF

size: few
D: TRBD2
J: TRBJ2-6
V: TRBV11-2
DNA: TGTGCCAGCAGCCTCGGACTAGCGGCGAGCTCTGGGGCCAACGTCCTGACTTTC
CDR3: CASSLGLAASSGANVLTF

size: NA
D: NA
J: TRBJ1-6
V: TRBV30
DNA: TGTGCCTGGACCCGGTTGGCGGATAATTCACCCCTCCACTTT
CDR3: CAWTRLADNSPLHF

size: NA
D: TRBD1
J: TRBJ2-3
V: TRBV6-5
DNA: TGTGCCAGCAGTTACTCGGACAGGGGGCTTGGCACAGATACGCAGTATTTT
CDR3: CASSYSDRGLGTDTQYF

size: many
D: TRBD2
J: TRBJ2-4
V: TRBV12-3/TRBV12-4
DNA: TGTGCCAGCAGTTTAGCTAGCGGGGTGGACATTCAGTACTTC
CDR3: CASSLASGVDIQYF

size: few
D: NA
J: TRBJ2-5
V: TRBV5-1
DNA: TGCGCCAGCAGCTTGGCTGGAGGGGTGCAAGAGACCCAGTACTTC
CDR3: CASSLAGGVQETQYF

size: NA
D: NA
J: TRBJ2-2
V: TRBV7-2
DNA: TGTGCCAGCAGCCAGGGATCGCTTGGGACCGGGGAGCTGTTTTTT
CDR3: CASSQGSLGTGELFF

size: NA
D: NA
J: TRBJ2-2
V: TRBV6-5
DNA: TGTGCCAGCAATTCAGCCTACACCGGGGAGCTGTTTTTT
CDR3: CASNSAYTGELFF

size: few
D: NA
J: TRBJ2-1
V: TRBV30
DNA: TGTGCCTGGAGCGGGGACCCTGCGGGCGATGAGCAGTTCTTC
CDR3: CAWSGDPAGDEQFF

size: few
D: NA
J: TRBJ2-7
V: TRBV10-3
DNA: TGTGCCATCAGTGAACCGCGACGGTACTACGAGCAGTACTTC
CDR3: CAISEPRRYYEQYF

size: many
D: TRBD2
J: TRBJ2-2
V: TRBV3-1
DNA: TGTGCCAGCAGCCAAGATGCACGACTAGCGGGAGGGTACGGGGAGCTGTTTTTT
CDR3: CASSQDARLAGGYGELFF

size: NA
D: TRBD1
J: TRBJ2-4
V: TRBV2
DNA: TGTGCCAGCCGGACAGGGTCTCACATTCAGTACTTC
CDR3: CASRTGSHIQYF

size: many
D: NA
J: TRBJ1-5
V: TRBV20-1
DNA: TGCAGTGCATCAGGGGCATCCTTTAATCAGCCCCAGCATTTT
CDR3: CSASGASFNQPQHF

size: NA
D: NA
J: TRBJ2-2
V: TRBV24-1
DNA: TGTGCCACCAGTGATTTAGGACAAGCGAACACCGGGGAGCTGTTTTTT
CDR3: CATSDLGQANTGELFF

size: many
D: NA
J: TRBJ2-7
V: TRBV27
DNA: TGTGCCAGCAGGTCCCCTGGGGGATCCACGGACTACGAGCAGTACTTC
CDR3: CASRSPGGSTDYEQYF